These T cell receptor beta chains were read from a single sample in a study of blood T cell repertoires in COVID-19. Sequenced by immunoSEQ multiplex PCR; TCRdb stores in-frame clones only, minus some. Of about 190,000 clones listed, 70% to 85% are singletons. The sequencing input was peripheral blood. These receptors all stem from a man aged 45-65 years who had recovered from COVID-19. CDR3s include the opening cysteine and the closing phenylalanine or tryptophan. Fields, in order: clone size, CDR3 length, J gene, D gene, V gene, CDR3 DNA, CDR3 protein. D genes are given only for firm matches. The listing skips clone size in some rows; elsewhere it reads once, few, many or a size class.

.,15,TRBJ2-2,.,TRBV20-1,TGCAGTGCTAGTCTCCGGGGAACCCTCACCGGGGAGCTGTTTTTT,CSASLRGTLTGELFF
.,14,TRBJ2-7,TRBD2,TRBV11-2,TGTGCCAGCAGCTCTACTAGCGGGAGCTACGAGCAGTACTTC,CASSSTSGSYEQYF
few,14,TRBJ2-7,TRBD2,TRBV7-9,TGTGCCAGCAGCCACCTGAGGCTAGCGGGAGAGCAGTACTTC,CASSHLRLAGEQYF
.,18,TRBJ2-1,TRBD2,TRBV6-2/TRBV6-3,TGTGCCAGCAGTTATGCTAGCGGGAGCTTGATACGGTACAATGAGCAGTTCTTC,CASSYASGSLIRYNEQFF
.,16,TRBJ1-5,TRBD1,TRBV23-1,TGCGCCAGCAGTCAACCCGGACAGGTCCTTAATCAGCCCCAGCATTTT,CASSQPGQVLNQPQHF
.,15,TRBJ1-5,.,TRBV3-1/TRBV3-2,TGTGCCAGCAGCCAGGGGAGTCAGGGGTATCAGCCCCAGCATTTT,CASSQGSQGYQPQHF
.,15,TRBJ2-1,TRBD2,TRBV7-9,TGTGCCAGCAGCTTAGGACTAGCGGTTTACAATGAGCAGTTCTTC,CASSLGLAVYNEQFF
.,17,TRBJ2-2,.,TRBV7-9,TGTGCCACGCCACAGGGGCTTAGCGGGAAGAACACCGGGGAGCTGTTTTTT,CATPQGLSGKNTGELFF
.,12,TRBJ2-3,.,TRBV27,TGTGCCAGCAGTATGCTGCTCCCGGCGCAGTATTTT,CASSMLLPAQYF
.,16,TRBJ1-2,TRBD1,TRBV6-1,TGTGCCAGCAGTGAATTTGGGGACAGGGGGCTACTTGGCTACACCTTC,CASSEFGDRGLLGYTF
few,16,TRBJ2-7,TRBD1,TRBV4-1,TGCGCCAGCAGCCAAGTCCCGGGACAGGGTTCGACTAGGCAGTACTTC,CASSQVPGQGSTRQYF
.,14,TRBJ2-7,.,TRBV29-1,TGCAGCGTTGAGCGGGGGCCAAACTCCTACGAGCAGTACTTC,CSVERGPNSYEQYF
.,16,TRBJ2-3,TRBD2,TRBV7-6,TGTGCCAGCGGGACCGGACTAGCGGCATTCACAGATACGCAGTATTTT,CASGTGLAAFTDTQYF
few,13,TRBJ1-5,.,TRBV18,TGTGCCAGCTCACCCGCGCATTCCCAGCCCCAGCATTTT,CASSPAHSQPQHF
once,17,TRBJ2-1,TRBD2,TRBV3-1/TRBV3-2,TGTGCCAGCAGCTCGACGACTAGCGGGAGCTCCTACAATGAGCAGTTCTTC,CASSSTTSGSSYNEQFF
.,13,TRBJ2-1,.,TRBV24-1,TGTGCCAGCCAGCGGAGCTCCTACAATGAGCAGTTCTTC,CASQRSSYNEQFF